This T cell receptor (beta chain) was sequenced during a study of PD-1 blockade in mismatch repair-deficient tumors. Looking at the study overall: Enrolled about 2012-2016, patients had progressing, pretreated mismatch repair-deficient cancers of over nine types. Study-wide findings and caveats: Rapid post-treatment expansion, then contraction, generally preceding radiologic response, marked tumor-resident clones.

Profiling relied on immunoSEQ multiplex PCR, and the TCRdb table lists in-frame clones only, not all of them. Found here are 100,000 or so clones, approximately 80% of them singletons; the top ten hold roughly 6.2%. The CDR3 loop spans 15 amino acids. Germline loops: CDR1 SSHAT, CDR2 FNYEAQ (reference sequence). All patients were mismatch repair deficient, assessed by either PCR or immunohistochemistry. TCRs were sequenced from a few patients responding to pembrolizumab. As regards this clone: The antigen is unknown. Germline and junction disagree at one end, which may indicate a read error.

The origin of this receptor is an adult with mismatch repair-deficient cancer. The specimen comprised peripheral blood, sampled around 8 months after starting pembrolizumab. The chain combines TRBV7-7 with TRBJ2-2, with 8 bases matching TRBD2. The CDR3: CASSFSGKGTGELFF. The CDR3 coding sequence is TGTGCTAGCAGCTTTAGCGGGAAGGGGACCGGGGAGCTGTTTTTT.